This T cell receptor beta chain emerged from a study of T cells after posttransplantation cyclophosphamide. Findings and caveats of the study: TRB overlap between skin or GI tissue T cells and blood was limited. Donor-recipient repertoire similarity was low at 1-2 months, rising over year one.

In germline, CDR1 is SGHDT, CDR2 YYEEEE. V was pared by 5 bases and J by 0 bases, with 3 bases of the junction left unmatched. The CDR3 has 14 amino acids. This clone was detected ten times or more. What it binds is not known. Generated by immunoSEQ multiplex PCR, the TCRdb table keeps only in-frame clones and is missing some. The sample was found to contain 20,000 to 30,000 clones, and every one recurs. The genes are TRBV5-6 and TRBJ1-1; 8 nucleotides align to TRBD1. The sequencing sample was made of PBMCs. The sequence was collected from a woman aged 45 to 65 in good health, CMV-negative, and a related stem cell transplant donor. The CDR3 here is CASRSGQVNTEAFF. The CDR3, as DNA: TGTGCCAGCAGATCGGGACAGGTGAACACTGAAGCTTTCTTT.